Sequencing of this T cell receptor (beta chain) was carried out in a study of PD-1 and CTLA-4 blockade in melanoma (dated by TCRdb to about 2021). For the study in its entirety: In patients with melanoma, the study measured the effects of PD-1 blockade versus CTLA-4 blockade on the melanoma-reactive CD8 T cell response.

Libraries were built with the immunoSEQ multiplex PCR assay. Imported from immuneACCESS, the table was reduced by TCRdb to in-frame sequences with V and J called. These copies leave out some clones; in studies compared against another copy, an unresolved V gene accounts for under half, and the cause of the remainder is not known. The sample has approximately 11,000 clones on record, about four fifths of them singletons. Roughly 30% of the sample is taken by the ten largest. Comments on this clone: Its antigen is unknown. The sample holds no much larger clone one base away, and base qualities are not on file.

From cysteine to phenylalanine, the CDR3 is 13 amino acids long. Only CDR3 DNA is held: 39 bases, read in frame from base 1. Between the V and J ends, shortened by 3 bases and 3 bases respectively, the junction contains 7 bases. CDR1 MNHEY and CDR2 SMNVEV are derived from the germline V gene (reference sequence). Source: CD8+ T cells from peripheral blood, taken from a patient given anti-PD-1 treatment. The sequence joins TRBV27 to TRBJ2-3; a weak D assignment points to TRBD2 (6 bases agree). The receptor was isolated from a human donor with melanoma. The sequenced DNA: TGTGCCAGCAGTTTGGGGAGGACAGATACGCAGTATTTT. Its protein reads: CASSLGRTDTQYF.